This T cell receptor beta chain was retrieved from a study of blood T cell repertoires in COVID-19. At the level of the study: In each case, the material was cDNA or gDNA derived from T cells, B-cell-depleted T cells, or PBMCs.

In the study's own analysis: Estimation of nucleated cell counts relied on the amplification of reference gene primers. Profiling relied on immunoSEQ multiplex PCR, and the TCRdb table lists in-frame clones only, not all of them. V, J and clone size are those of that table, while D and trimming were read from the DNA. The sample yields about 200,000 clones, about 93% seen once. Germline CDR1 is SQVTM and CDR2 is ANQGSEA. V was clipped by 0 bases and J by 8 bases; unmatched bases: 13. This CDR3 has 18 amino acids. The rearrangement links TRBV29-1 to TRBJ2-1, with 13 nucleotides matching TRBD2. The sample taken for sequencing was peripheral blood. This sequence was found in a man aged 50 or older with acute or convalescent COVID-19. The CDR3 bases are TGCAGCGTTGAAGACGGACTAGCGGGAGTTTTTTTTGGGGATGAGCAGTTCTTC. Translating gives CSVEDGLAGVFFGDEQFF.